This entry concerns a single T cell receptor (beta chain). Its antigen remains unknown. Collection occurred without any documented infections or immune events in donors. This sample is drawn from a study of identifying expanded T cells in peripheral blood. Assay used: immunoSEQ multiplex PCR; TCRdb lists only in-frame clones, some missing. The data contain tens of thousands of clones, 88% of them singletons. Overall study findings and caveats: Differentially abundant clones: roughly 1.2 between replicates, 16.4 at roughly 13 days, 19 to 20 at four. Variance in clone template counts between approximately two-week samples significantly increased with total template count across all healthy donors.

The sequenced material came from blood. This TCR was sampled from a person aged 18-70 years in good health.

For the CDR3, the DNA is TGTGCCAGCAGTTTAACCAGGGTATTTTCACCCCTCCACTTT. Translated: CASSLTRVFSPLHF. This rearrangement joins TRBV27 to TRBJ1-6, with D tentatively TRBD1 (5 bases). CDR1 MNHEY and CDR2 SMNVEV come from the germline V gene (reference sequence). V lost 2 bases to trimming and J lost 9 bases, with 11 bases between them. The CDR3 length is 14 residues.